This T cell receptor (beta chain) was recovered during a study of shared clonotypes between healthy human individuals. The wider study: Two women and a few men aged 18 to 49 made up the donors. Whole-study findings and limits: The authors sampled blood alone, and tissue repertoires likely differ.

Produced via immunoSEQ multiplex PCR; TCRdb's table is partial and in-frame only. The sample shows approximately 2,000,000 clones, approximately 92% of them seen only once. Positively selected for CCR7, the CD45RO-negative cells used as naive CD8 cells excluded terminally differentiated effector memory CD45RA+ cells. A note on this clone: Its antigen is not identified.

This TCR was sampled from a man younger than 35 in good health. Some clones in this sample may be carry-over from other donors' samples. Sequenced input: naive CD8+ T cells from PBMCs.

The CDR3 here is CASSTPGTGDETQYF. In nucleotides, the CDR3 is TGTGCCAGCAGTACTCCCGGGACAGGGGACGAGACCCAGTACTTC. This chain links TRBV27 with TRBJ2-5; 10 bases agree with TRBD1. Germline CDR1 MNHEY, CDR2 SMNVEV (reference sequence). With 5 bases clipped from V and 5 bases from J, the junction kept 8 bases outside the gene matches. This CDR3 is 15 amino acids long.